The 11 T cell receptor beta chains given below trace back to one sample, sequenced in a study of blood T cell repertoires in COVID-19. Clones were sequenced by immunoSEQ multiplex PCR, and TCRdb holds only the in-frame ones, with some missing. This sample yields fewer than 450,000 clones, of which 85% to 90% are seen a single time; less than 1.5% belongs to the top ten. The specimen sequenced was PBMCs or T cells enriched from blood (not recorded which). Receptors were obtained from a woman between 18 and 30 years old who had recovered from COVID-19.

V gene TRBV19 combines with J gene TRBJ2-7; possibly TRBD2 for D (6 bases). Looked up from germline, CDR1 is LNHDA and CDR2 is SQIVND (reference sequence). This CDR3 region has 22 residues. Trimming took off 0 bases at V and 3 bases at J, with 33 bases between the two ends. CDR3 region: CASSIDKPGTLPSTISHYEQYF. CDR3 bases: TGTGCCAGTAGTATAGATAAACCCGGGACTTTGCCATCCACCATATCCCACTACGAGCAGTACTTC.

V gene TRBV25-1 combines with J gene TRBJ1-2; D is ambiguous. The CDR3 extends over 15 amino acids. CDR1 is MGHDK and CDR2 is SYGVNS in the germline V gene. V was cut by 6 bases and J by 4 bases, with 18 bases left in between. The CDR3 DNA reads as TGTGCCAGCAGCGGGGTTGTCCCCAACGTCTATGGCTACACCTTC. Residues: CASSGVVPNVYGYTF.

The CDR3 coding sequence is TGTGCCGCCCGACTGGGACAGGGGGGGAGTGGCTACACCTTC. Amino acids: CAARLGQGGSGYTF. The gene calls are TRBV10-3 and TRBJ1-2, with TRBD1 matching over 11 bases. This CDR3 is built from 14 residues. Germline CDR1 and CDR2: ENHRY and SYGVKD. V was pared by 11 bases and J by 7 bases, with 12 bases of the junction left unmatched.

This clone was seen only a few times. The CDR3 region has the DNA TGCGCCAGCAGCTTGGATCTAAGGGGGCAGGGCACTGAAGCTTTCTTT. Its protein is CASSLDLRGQGTEAFF. The J gene is TRBJ1-1, the V gene TRBV5-1; 7 nucleotides line up with TRBD1. This CDR3 has 16 amino acids. Trimming at V came to 0 bases and at J to 4 bases, leaving 9 bases not matched to a gene. Germline CDR1 is SGHRS and CDR2 is YFSETQ.

The CDR3 DNA sequence: TGTGCCAGCAGCCCCCGGGAGGGGGACTACAATGAGCAGTTCTTC. This sequence encodes CASSPREGDYNEQFF. This sequence joins TRBV9 and TRBJ2-1, with TRBD2 identical over 8 bases. Germline lookup yields CDR1 SGDLS and CDR2 YYNGEE. CDR3 size: 15 residues. After removal of 4 bases from V and 3 bases from J, the junction contained 6 bases not matched to a gene.

This clone was counted between two and nine times. The chain recombines TRBV28 with TRBJ1-6; tentative D call: TRBD1 (6 bases). CDR1 is MDHEN, CDR2 SYDVKM, per germline. The CDR3 contains 14 residues. The V gene lost 6 bases and the J gene lost 6 bases, with 12 bases spanning the gap. CDR3 amino acids: CASRIQGSNSPLHF. The CDR3 DNA reads TGTGCCAGCAGGATACAGGGAAGTAATTCACCCCTCCACTTT. Drawing the rest from reference TRBV28 and TRBJ1-6, the complete variable domain is DVKVTQSSRYLVKRTGEKVFLECVQDMDHENMFWYRQDPGLGLRLIYFSYDVKMKEKGDIPEGYSVSREKKERFSLILESASTNQTSMYLCASRIQGSNSPLHFGNGTRLTVT.

V gene TRBV5-1 combines with J gene TRBJ2-7; TRBD1 aligns across 7 bases. The trim removed 0 bases at V and 0 bases at J, leaving 9 bases unmatched. The CDR3 spans 17 residues. In germline, CDR1 is SGHRS, CDR2 YFSETQ. CDR3 nucleotides: TGCGCCAGCAGCTTGGGGCCTGGGACAGAAAGCTCCTACGAGCAGTACTTC. Encoded protein: CASSLGPGTESSYEQYF.

Concerning this clone itself: Other nucleotide sequences in the sample specify the same CDR3. The chain combines TRBV19 with TRBJ2-7; TRBD2 matches at 7 bases. In germline, CDR1 is LNHDA, CDR2 SQIVND (reference sequence). The CDR3 is 13 residues long. Trimming took 5 bases from V and 2 from J; bases not matched to a gene: 3. For the CDR3, the DNA is TGTGCCAGTAGTTCTAGCGGAGCCTACGAGCAGTACTTC. It translates to CASSSSGAYEQYF.

The V gene is TRBV28, the J gene TRBJ1-1; possibly TRBD1 for D (5 bases). V was trimmed by 0 bases and J by 0 bases, leaving 14 bases between them. The CDR3 spans 17 residues. Germline V CDR1 and CDR2: MDHEN, SYDVKM. The CDR3 nucleotides are TGTGCCAGCAGTTTATGGTATCACGACAGCGTGAACACTGAAGCTTTCTTT. Translating it yields CASSLWYHDSVNTEAFF.

A single count supports this clone. The V and J genes are TRBV2 and TRBJ2-2; D gene uncertain. CDR3 length: 17 residues. The V end lost 6 bases, the J end lost 1 base, and 18 bases lay between the germline ends. The V gene's germline CDR1 is SNHLY and CDR2 FYNNEI. The CDR3 DNA follows: TGTGCCAGCAGGCTTGCCGAGTTGAGACAGAACACCGGGGAGCTGTTTTTT. It encodes CASRLAELRQNTGELFF.

The chain has TRBV19 and TRBJ1-5; TRBD1 agrees at 8 bases. V lost 3 bases to trimming and J lost 5 bases; unmatched junction nucleotides: 6. Germline CDR1 reads LNHDA; CDR2 reads SQIVND (reference sequence). The CDR3 contains 15 residues. CDR3 bases: TGTGCCAGTAGTATCGAGGGACAGGTTGATCAGCCCCAGCATTTT. This translates into CASSIEGQVDQPQHF.